Below, 10 T cell receptor beta chains from the same sample are listed, as sequenced in a study of blood T cell repertoires in COVID-19 (dated by TCRdb to the early 2020s). Libraries were built with the immunoSEQ multiplex PCR assay. TCRdb stores this immuneACCESS table with in-frame sequences only. Part of the clones is absent; in the studies checked, under half of the shortfall reflects unresolved V genes, and no reason is known for the rest. The sample table holds 200,000 to 250,000 clones, of which approximately 86% were seen once. The ten largest account for around 3.3% of the sample. The sample taken for sequencing was peripheral blood. All receptors come from a woman of 80 years or more with acute or convalescent COVID-19.

In DNA, the CDR3 is TGTGCCAGCAGCCGACTATCTTCCTACGAGCAGTACTTC. It specifies CASSRLSSYEQYF. The chain has TRBV7-9 and TRBJ2-7; possible D gene TRBD2, 5 bases. The V end was cut by 5 bases, the J end by 1 base, with 9 bases between. This CDR3 has 13 amino acids. The V gene's germline CDR1 is SEHNR and CDR2 FQNEAQ (reference sequence).

The rearrangement links TRBV19 to TRBJ2-4; TRBD2 might be the D (5 bases). Germline-derived CDR1 and CDR2 are LNHDA and SQIVND (reference sequence). The CDR3 is 14 amino acids. Trimming took 3 bases from V and 5 from J, leaving 11 bases between them. In DNA, the CDR3 is TGTGCCAGTAGTATCACGGGGAACCAAAACATTCAGTACTTC. Its translation: CASSITGNQNIQYF.

V is TRBV6-5 and J is TRBJ2-1; 8 nucleotides match TRBD2. The CDR3 loop spans 15 amino acids. V was clipped by 6 bases and J by 3 bases; unmatched bases: 7. CDR1 is MNHEY, CDR2 SVGAGI, per germline. The DNA of the CDR3 is TGTGCCAGCAGATTCCGGGGGGGCCTCTACAATGAGCAGTTCTTC. Translated: CASRFRGGLYNEQFF.

This clone was counted a single time. This chain uses TRBV19 with TRBJ1-5; no reliable D call. Germline lookup yields CDR1 LNHDA and CDR2 SQIVND (reference sequence). The CDR3 has 14 residues. The V end was cut by 7 bases, the J end by 3 bases, with 13 bases between. The CDR3 DNA is TGTGCCAGTAAGGTCGCCGGGGTCAATCAGCCCCAGCATTTT. It codes for CASKVAGVNQPQHF. The whole variable domain, filled in from reference TRBV19 and TRBJ1-5, reads DGGITQSPKYLFRKEGQNVTLSCEQNLNHDAMYWYRQDPGQGLRLIYYSQIVNDFQKGDIAEGYSVSREKKESFPLTVTSAQKNPTAFYLCASKVAGVNQPQHFGDGTRLSIL.

This clone was recorded once. The J gene is TRBJ1-2, the V gene TRBV5-6; D gene uncertain. There are 13 residues in the CDR3. Germline V gene lookup returns CDR1 SGHDT and CDR2 YYEEEE. Trimming took 2 bases from V and 7 from J, leaving 12 bases between them. CDR3 region: CASSFYGVRGYTF. Written as DNA, the CDR3 is TGTGCCAGCAGCTTTTACGGGGTACGTGGCTACACCTTC. The full variable domain, with the rest looked up from reference TRBV5-6 and TRBJ1-2, is DAGVTQSPTHLIKTRGQQVTLRCSPKSGHDTVSWYQQALGQGPQFIFQYYEEEERQRGNFPDRFSGHQFPNYSSELNVNALLLGDSALYLCASSFYGVRGYTFGSGTRLTVV.

This chain joins TRBV15 and TRBJ1-4; D is ambiguous. This CDR3 has 14 residues. V lost 5 bases to trimming and J lost 8 bases, with 15 bases between them. Germline assignment: CDR1 LNHNV and CDR2 YYDKDF (reference sequence). The CDR3 region has the DNA TGTGCCACCAGCCGGCGTCGGCAGGAAGAAAAACTGTTTTTT. Protein sequence: CATSRRRQEEKLFF. The whole variable domain, filled in from reference TRBV15 and TRBJ1-4, reads DAMVIQNPRYQVTQFGKPVTLSCSQTLNHNVMYWYQQKSSQAPKLLFHYYDKDFNNEADTPDNFQSRRPNTSFCFLDIRSPGLGDTAMYLCATSRRRQEEKLFFGSGTQLSVL.

V is TRBV12-3 or TRBV12-4 and J is TRBJ1-1; D unclear. The CDR3 consists of 13 residues. V dropped 6 bases and J dropped 0 bases, with 8 bases sitting between them. The CDR3 protein is CASRVGVNTEAFF. CDR3 DNA sequence: TGTGCCAGCAGGGTCGGAGTGAACACTGAAGCTTTCTTT.

The sample holds one count of this clone. The V call is TRBV7-2, the J call TRBJ2-2, with 10 bases aligning to TRBD2. Per the germline V gene, CDR1 is SGHTA and CDR2 is FQGNSA. Unmatched junction bases numbered 10, after V lost 5 bases and J lost 4 bases. This CDR3 has 17 residues. The CDR3 DNA reads as TGTGCCAGCAGCGGAAGCGGGGGGGCCGTCGTCACCGGGGAGCTGTTTTTT. It translates to CASSGSGGAVVTGELFF.

This sequence joins TRBV11-2 and TRBJ1-1, with D uncertain. Germline V gene sequence: CDR1 SGHAT, CDR2 FQNNGV. V lost 8 bases and J 4 bases, leaving 26 bases between the germline ends. The CDR3 spans 17 residues. Written as DNA, the CDR3 is TGTGCCAGCCGCCCCGGGCCACTTCTGTCCGCGGGCACTGAAGCTTTCTTT. Translating gives CASRPGPLLSAGTEAFF.

The gene calls are TRBV18 and TRBJ2-3, with 9 bases identical to TRBD2. With V trimmed by 5 bases and J by 2 bases, 2 bases remained unmatched. CDR3 length equals 14 residues. Per the germline V gene, CDR1 is KGHSH and CDR2 is LQKENI. The CDR3 reads CASSKRGDTDTQYF. The CDR3 nucleotides read TGTGCCAGCTCAAAGCGGGGGGACACAGATACGCAGTATTTT.